Presented here are 20 T cell receptor beta chains from one specimen sequenced in a study of T cells in Graves' hyperthyroidism and ophthalmopathy. RNA transcripts provided the source from which TCR beta CDR3 regions were amplified. Researchers ran a first-round RT-PCR on the TCR CDR3 using the HTBI primer set. TCRdb fed the multiplex PCR reads into MiXCR, producing one record per CDR3 protein. The table shows roughly 380,000 distinct CDR3 sequences, with over 15% occurring only once. The sample taken for sequencing was blood. The receptors derive from a young woman with Graves' hyperthyroidism.

This clonotype was seen ten or more times. This chain uses TRBV29-1 with TRBJ2-7, with a weak D call TRBD2 (6 bases). Germline assignment: CDR1 SQVTM and CDR2 ANQGSEA. V shed 0 bases and J shed 2 bases, with 14 bases lying between them. The CDR3 length is 15 residues. CDR3 loop: CSVEEGAGRTYEQYF. DNA of the CDR3: TGCAGCGTTGAAGAAGGCGCGGGGAGGACCTACGAGCAGTACTTC.

This clonotype was counted ten times or more. CDR3 sequence (DNA): TGTGCCAGCAGCCCTCCGGGACAGCTGAACACTGAAGCTTTCTTT. This codes for CASSPPGQLNTEAFF. J is TRBJ1-1 and V is TRBV6-1; 7 nucleotides agree with TRBD1. Germline values: CDR1 MNHNS, CDR2 SASEGT. The CDR3 consists of 15 residues. V shed 6 bases and J 0 bases; nucleotides not matched to a gene: 7.

This clonotype has only a few counts. The chain recombines TRBV7-9 with TRBJ1-1, with TRBD1 identical over 7 bases. V lost 5 bases and J lost 1; bases outside the gene matches: 7. CDR3 length: 15 amino acids. Germline CDR1 reads SEHNR; CDR2 reads FQNEAQ (reference sequence). CDR3 in amino acids: CASSPLTGKNTEAFF. As DNA, the CDR3 is TGTGCCAGCAGCCCCCTGACAGGGAAGAACACTGAAGCTTTCTTT.

The gene calls are TRBV29-1 and TRBJ2-7; 14 nucleotides agree with TRBD2. V shed 7 bases, J shed 1 base, and the junction held 12 bases outside the gene matches. The CDR3 length is 17 residues. Germline V lookup: CDR1 SQVTM, CDR2 ANQGSEA. CDR3 region: CSGIRGLAGVQSYEQYF. Written as DNA, the CDR3 is TGCAGCGGGATCAGGGGACTAGCGGGAGTTCAGTCCTACGAGCAGTACTTC.

The rearrangement links TRBV6-1 to TRBJ1-1, with TRBD1 matching over 8 bases. Germline trimming cut 4 bases from V and 4 bases from J; bases unmatched to any gene: 14. The CDR3 is made up of 17 amino acids. The V gene's germline CDR1 is MNHNS and CDR2 SASEGT. CDR3 region: CASSGRTGLPLSTEAFF. The CDR3 DNA reads as TGTGCCAGCAGTGGTAGGACAGGGCTACCGCTATCCACTGAAGCTTTCTTT.

This clonotype was found many times. This sequence joins TRBV2 and TRBJ1-1; 7 nucleotides line up with TRBD1. Germline V gene data show CDR1 as SNHLY and CDR2 as FYNNEI. Unmatched junction bases numbered 6, after V lost 6 bases and J lost 11 bases. This CDR3 region has 11 residues. The CDR3 bases are TGTGCCAGCAGAACCGGGACAGTGGCTTTCTTT. Protein sequence: CASRTGTVAFF.

This clonotype has more than one count but fewer than ten. The rearrangement joins TRBV30 to TRBJ1-1, with a tentative D call TRBD1 (6 bases). Looked up from germline, CDR1 is GTSNPN and CDR2 is SVGIG (reference sequence). The CDR3 length is 16 residues. Between the trimmed V and J ends, which lost 5 bases and 0 bases, there was a span of 19 bases. This CDR3 reads CAWGEPSTGMNTEAFF. The CDR3 bases are TGTGCCTGGGGGGAACCCTCGACAGGCATGAACACTGAAGCTTTCTTT.

This clonotype was seen repeatedly, ten times or more. The chain recombines TRBV27 with TRBJ1-1; perhaps TRBD1 as D (6 bases). Trimming took off 5 bases at V and 2 bases at J, with 15 bases between the two ends. The germline V gene has CDR1 MNHEY and CDR2 SMNVEV (reference sequence). The CDR3 loop spans 15 amino acids. The CDR3 nucleotides read TGTGCCAGCAGTCCCAGTAACAGGGTTAACACTGAAGCTTTCTTT. Translating gives CASSPSNRVNTEAFF.

This clonotype was counted ten times or more. The J gene is TRBJ1-2, the V gene TRBV15; 8 bases line up with TRBD1. The CDR3 has 15 amino acids. V lost 6 bases, J lost 4 bases, and 10 bases stayed unmatched. Germline V gives CDR1 LNHNV, CDR2 YYDKDF (reference sequence). DNA for the CDR3: TGTGCCACCAGGACAGACAGGGGCCCAGGCTATGGCTACACCTTC. Its protein product is CATRTDRGPGYGYTF.

A word on this clonotype: This may arise from a read error, as a much more abundant clone is one base away. The rearrangement joins TRBV29-1 to TRBJ2-7, with D perhaps TRBD2 (5 bases). The CDR3 is 12 residues long. Trimming shortened V by 7 bases and J by 2 bases, and 12 bases separated the two germline ends. CDR1 and CDR2 from the germline V gene are SQVTM and ANQGSEA. CDR3 DNA sequence: TGCAGCGGTGGACTGACAACCTACGAGCAGTACTTC. It translates to CSGGLTTYEQYF.

The chain couples TRBV25-1 to TRBJ2-7; TRBD1 agrees at 8 bases. The CDR3 is made up of 14 amino acids. The J segment lost 5 bases and the V segment lost 2 bases, leaving 5 bases of the junction unmatched. Germline values: CDR1 MGHDK, CDR2 SYGVNS. In DNA, the CDR3 is TGTGCCAGCAGTGAACGACAGGGGATGGACGAGCAGTACTTC. Residues: CASSERQGMDEQYF.

The CDR3 nucleotides read TGTGCCAGCAGTTACGGGGCAGGGACCCAAGAGACCCAGTACTTC. This gives the protein CASSYGAGTQETQYF. V and J are TRBV6-5 and TRBJ2-5; D tentatively reads TRBD1 or TRBD2 (5 bases each). Germline values: CDR1 MNHEY, CDR2 SVGAGI. The CDR3 runs 15 residues. V was shortened by 2 bases and J by 1 base, with 11 bases between the two germline ends.

The J gene is TRBJ1-1, the V gene TRBV6-1; D uncertain. This CDR3 is 13 amino acids long. In germline, CDR1 is MNHNS, CDR2 SASEGT. V was pared by 8 bases and J by 4 bases, with 14 bases between. CDR3 sequence (DNA): TGTGCCAGCGCCTTCCATGGTCGCACTGAAGCTTTCTTT. This encodes CASAFHGRTEAFF.

This clonotype was detected many times. The chain couples TRBV7-2 to TRBJ2-7; 8 bases map to TRBD1. Looked up from germline, CDR1 is SGHTA and CDR2 is FQGNSA. The J segment lost 0 bases and the V segment lost 5 bases, leaving 6 bases of the junction unmatched. There are 15 residues in the CDR3. CDR3 DNA: TGTGCCAGCAGCCCAACAGGGGGGATCTCCTACGAGCAGTACTTC. Protein: CASSPTGGISYEQYF.

This clonotype was seen repeatedly, ten times or more. The chain uses TRBV24-1 and TRBJ2-2; the match to TRBD2 covers 7 bases. V lost 7 bases, J lost 7 bases, and 5 bases stayed unmatched. The CDR3 is 13 residues long. Germline V lookup: CDR1 KGHDR, CDR2 SFDVKD. The DNA of the CDR3 is TGTGCCACCAGGGGACGGGGGGTCGGGGAGCTGTTTTTT. Its translation: CATRGRGVGELFF.

This clonotype showed up many times. This rearrangement joins TRBV2 to TRBJ1-5, with unresolved D. Trimming took 8 bases from V and 1 from J, leaving 12 bases between them. The CDR3 is 14 amino acids. The germline V gene encodes CDR1 SNHLY and CDR2 FYNNEI. CDR3: CASEQARSNQPQHF. The DNA for the CDR3 is TGTGCCAGCGAGCAGGCTCGCAGCAATCAGCCCCAGCATTTT.

This clonotype was detected many times. The chain recombines TRBV7-3 with TRBJ1-1, with unresolved D. CDR3 size: 14 residues. CDR1 and CDR2 (germline): SGHTA, FQGTGA. V lost 5 bases to trimming and J lost 3 bases, with 13 bases between them. The CDR3 loop is CASSPYPRHTEAFF. The CDR3 coding sequence is TGTGCCAGCAGCCCTTACCCCAGGCACACTGAAGCTTTCTTT.

This clonotype came up many times. The chain has TRBV7-9 and TRBJ1-2; D ambiguous. The CDR3 loop spans 14 amino acids. Germline V gene lookup returns CDR1 SEHNR and CDR2 FQNEAQ (reference sequence). Deletions cut 8 bases from V and 5 bases from J, with 18 bases between. This chain's CDR3 is CASEAPQLSYGYTF. As DNA, the CDR3 is TGTGCCAGCGAGGCGCCTCAACTTTCTTATGGCTACACCTTC.

This clonotype was detected ten times or more. The chain employs TRBV6-1 and TRBJ2-5, with D perhaps TRBD2 (6 bases). Germline V gene data show CDR1 as MNHNS and CDR2 as SASEGT. CDR3 length: 14 amino acids. Trimming took off 4 bases at V and 5 bases at J, with 14 bases between the two ends. For the CDR3, the DNA is TGTGCCAGCAGTGGCAGACTAGTGCAGGAGACCCAGTACTTC. Its protein is CASSGRLVQETQYF.

This clonotype was seen at least ten times. The chain employs TRBV29-1 and TRBJ2-7, with D maybe TRBD1 (6 bases). The CDR3 is 12 amino acids. The germline V and J ends were trimmed by 7 bases and 2 bases, with 12 bases remaining between them. The germline gives CDR1 SQVTM, CDR2 ANQGSEA. In DNA, the CDR3 is TGCAGCGGTGGACAGACAACCTACGAGCAGTACTTC. It yields the protein CSGGQTTYEQYF.